This T cell receptor (beta chain) is from a study of shared clonotypes between healthy human individuals. The method was immunoSEQ multiplex PCR; TCRdb's version includes in-frame clones alone and lacks a portion of them. The table shows millions of clones, with 85% to 95% occurring only once. The CDR3 has 11 residues. From germline, CDR1 is SGHVS and CDR2 FQNEAQ. Trimming removed 5 bases from V and 6 bases from J, with 8 bases in between. Study findings and constraints: Sequencing depth was expected to affect clonotype sharing among donors.

As concerns this clone: The antigen is unknown.

Material for sequencing was naive CD4+ T cells sorted from blood. The subset is: CD45RA+ positively selected. The genes are TRBV7-8 and TRBJ2-7, with D unclear. The TCR was taken from a man younger than 35 in good health. The CDR3 DNA follows: TGTGCCAGCAGCCCTTTGGTCGAGCAGTACTTC. It yields the protein CASSPLVEQYF.